This TCR beta chain emerged from a study of CD8 T cells in ankylosing spondylitis (dated 2017 in TCRdb). Background for the entire study: T cell receptor beta repertoires were profiled in healthy donors and ankylosing spondylitis patients so that disease-linked TCR variants could be found. The full study cohort comprised around 25 ankylosing spondylitis patients and 85 to 120 healthy donors. Samples of peripheral blood were taken, and for ankylosing spondylitis patients, synovial fluid was collected as well.

The investigation overall reported the following: The disease-linked clones were reported as significantly enriched in matched synovial fluid samples from ankylosing spondylitis patients. A TCR beta motif made up of several highly homologous amino acid variants appeared to be characteristic of blood from ankylosing spondylitis patients. A CD8+ phenotype was shown by the disease-linked clones, which were found at relatively low frequencies in peripheral blood. Some motif variants were previously reported in synovial fluid and blood of reactive arthritis patients, suggesting common disease-initiation mechanisms.

The instrument was an Illumina HiSeq 2500. Quantitative 5'-RACE with molecular barcodes was the method used to prepare the TCR beta libraries. Per the source publication's procedure: A new computational method, built on a probabilistic model of VDJ rearrangement, was used to identify disease-linked TCR variants. TCRdb reprocessed the public reads (quality trimming at Q25 with fastp, clone calling with MiXCR) and kept in-frame beta chains. Rows are combined by CDR3 protein, so each entry shows the most common genes and DNA. For this entry, the V and J calls and clone size follow TCRdb and not the study's own pipeline. In all, the sample holds some 220,000 distinct CDR3 sequences, and about 10% of those were seen once. Less than 3% of the sample goes to the ten largest clones. The CDR3 runs 13 residues from the cysteine to the phenylalanine. The sequence is cut down to CDR3 DNA, 39 bases in frame from base 1. Trimming removed 6 bases from V and 6 bases from J, leaving 14 bases between the germline ends. Sequences MNHNS (CDR1) and SASEGT (CDR2) are obtained from the germline V gene.

This clonotype occurred a few times. The specificity of this receptor is unknown. Base-call qualities are not available, and no considerably larger clone is one nucleotide away. Sequencing was carried out using blood, either unsorted or a sorted T cell fraction (not recorded which). The rearrangement combines TRBV6-1 with TRBJ1-2, with the identity of the D gene unclear. The source of this sequence is a male donor with ankylosing spondylitis or in good health (not recorded which). The nucleotide sequence is TGTGCCAGCAGGCAGGTCCTCTTTGATGGCTACACCTTC. This encodes CASRQVLFDGYTF.